Listed below are T cell receptor beta chains from one sample, sequenced in a study of CD8 T cells in ankylosing spondylitis. TCRdb analysed the 5' RACE reads with MiXCR anew, one entry per CDR3 protein. This sample carries over 400,000 distinct CDR3 sequences, around 26% of them seen once, and the ten largest clones take 0.89%. The source material was blood, either unsorted or a sorted T cell fraction (not recorded which). Receptor source: a male donor with ankylosing spondylitis. Each CDR3 is given with its conserved first and last residue. A D gene is named only where the DNA matches it firmly. The size of a clone is reported for some rows only, either as once, few or many, or as a class for expanded clones.

TRBV24-1	TRBJ2-2	few	TRBD1	CATSDLKTGEAGELFF	TGTGCCACCAGTGATCTAAAGACAGGGGAGGCCGGGGAGCTGTTTTTT
TRBV7-9	TRBJ1-3	few	NA	CASRSWDRQTSGNTIYF	TGTGCCAGCAGGTCCTGGGATAGGCAGACCTCTGGAAACACCATATATTTT
TRBV5-1	TRBJ2-2	few	TRBD1	CASRAIGQGETGELFF	TGCGCCAGCCGTGCGATTGGACAGGGAGAGACCGGGGAGCTGTTTTTT
TRBV9	TRBJ2-1	NA	TRBD1	CASSPTGGSSYNEQFF	TGTGCCAGCAGCCCGACAGGGGGGAGCTCCTACAATGAGCAGTTCTTC
TRBV27	TRBJ2-1	NA	NA	CASRSPAGRYNEQFF	TGTGCCAGCAGAAGCCCGGCGGGCCGGTACAATGAGCAGTTCTTC
TRBV5-1	TRBJ1-2	few	TRBD1	CASSLTMDRHGYTF	TGCGCCAGCAGCTTAACAATGGACAGGCACGGCTACACCTTC
TRBV20-1	TRBJ1-4	NA	NA	CSARDRRFGGEKLFF	TGCAGTGCTAGAGATCGGAGGTTCGGGGGTGAAAAACTGTTTTTT
TRBV12-3/TRBV12-4	TRBJ2-1	many	TRBD2	CASSGLAERDEQFF	TGTGCCAGCAGCGGACTAGCGGAGAGGGATGAGCAGTTCTTC
TRBV11-2	TRBJ2-1	NA	NA	CASSLDTYNNEQFF	TGTGCCAGCAGCTTAGATACCTACAACAATGAGCAGTTCTTC
TRBV30	TRBJ1-5	NA	TRBD1	CAWSADREGNQPQHF	TGTGCCTGGAGTGCCGACAGGGAGGGTAATCAGCCCCAGCATTTT
TRBV12-3/TRBV12-4	TRBJ2-7	few	TRBD1	CASSFSGTGGGEQYF	TGTGCCAGCAGTTTTTCCGGGACAGGGGGCGGCGAGCAGTACTTC
TRBV7-9	TRBJ1-3	NA	NA	CASSLPEGAGNTIYF	TGTGCCAGCAGTTTACCAGAGGGGGCTGGAAACACCATATATTTT
TRBV9	TRBJ2-3	few	TRBD2	CASSVAGLAGRTDTQYF	TGTGCCAGCAGCGTAGCGGGGCTAGCGGGACGCACAGATACGCAGTATTTT
TRBV5-1	TRBJ2-5	NA	NA	CASSSRPGPRSETQYF	TGCGCCAGCAGCTCCAGACCGGGACCACGTTCAGAGACCCAGTACTTC
TRBV19	TRBJ1-5	few	NA	CASTLGGDLDGNQPQHF	TGTGCCAGTACCCTCGGAGGGGACTTGGACGGCAATCAGCCCCAGCATTTT
TRBV29-1	TRBJ1-2	NA	TRBD1	CSARQGIFYGYTF	TGCAGCGCCCGACAGGGAATTTTTTATGGCTACACCTTC
TRBV29-1	TRBJ1-5	NA	NA	CSVAQGKNQPQHF	TGCAGCGTTGCCCAGGGAAAGAATCAGCCCCAGCATTTT
TRBV24-1	TRBJ1-6	NA	NA	CATRKDGNSPLHF	TGTGCCACCAGAAAGGACGGGAATTCACCCCTCCACTTT
TRBV20-1	TRBJ2-1	NA	TRBD2	CSASRTSGRPIYNEQFF	TGCAGTGCTAGCCGCACTAGCGGGAGACCCATCTACAATGAGCAGTTCTTC
TRBV12-3/TRBV12-4	TRBJ2-2	NA	NA	CASSPVANTGELFF	TGTGCCAGCAGCCCAGTAGCGAACACCGGGGAGCTGTTTTTT
TRBV15	TRBJ1-1	few	NA	CATSSANTGRWTEAFF	TGTGCCACCAGCAGCGCTAATACAGGGCGTTGGACTGAAGCTTTCTTT
TRBV24-1	TRBJ2-3	many	NA	CATSDTDTRDTQYF	TGTGCCACCAGTGACACGGACACTAGGGATACGCAGTATTTT
TRBV7-2	TRBJ2-3	NA	NA	CASSLQALDTDTQYF	TGTGCCAGCAGCTTGCAGGCCCTTGATACGGATACGCAGTATTTT
TRBV20-1	TRBJ2-3	NA	TRBD2	CSARGPSGSTDTQYF	TGCAGTGCTAGAGGCCCTAGCGGAAGCACAGATACGCAGTATTTT
TRBV6-4	TRBJ1-6	NA	TRBD1	CASSPSDRGNSPLHF	TGTGCCAGCAGCCCATCCGACAGGGGAAACTCACCCCTCCACTTT
TRBV29-1	TRBJ1-2	few	TRBD1	CSVEVTGQGLAYGYTF	TGCAGCGTTGAAGTCACGGGACAGGGGTTGGCGTACGGCTACACCTTC
TRBV20-1	TRBJ2-1	few	TRBD2	CSAQGLASRSYYEQFF	TGCAGTGCTCAAGGACTAGCGTCTCGGAGCTACTATGAGCAGTTCTTC
TRBV10-3	TRBJ1-4	NA	NA	CAISEATGGDEKLFF	TGTGCCATCAGTGAGGCGACAGGAGGTGATGAAAAACTGTTTTTT
TRBV20-1	TRBJ1-6	few	NA	CSAIGHYNSPLHF	TGCAGTGCGATTGGACATTATAATTCACCCCTCCACTTT
TRBV3-1	TRBJ2-2	NA	NA	CASSQVMNTGELFF	TGTGCCAGCAGCCAGGTTATGAACACCGGGGAGCTGTTTTTT
TRBV12-3/TRBV12-4	TRBJ1-2	NA	NA	CASSPITYGYTF	TGTGCCAGCAGCCCCATTACCTATGGCTACACCTTC
TRBV20-1	TRBJ2-1	many	TRBD1	CSALGQGTYNEQFF	TGCAGTGCTTTAGGACAGGGAACCTACAATGAGCAGTTCTTC
TRBV11-3	TRBJ2-2	NA	NA	CASSFSSPLRGTGELFF	TGTGCCAGCAGCTTTTCTAGCCCCCTGCGAGGCACCGGGGAGCTGTTTTTT
TRBV24-1	TRBJ2-3	few	TRBD2	CATTSGSSDTQYF	TGTGCCACTACTAGCGGGAGTTCAGATACGCAGTATTTT
TRBV12-3/TRBV12-4	TRBJ2-2	few	TRBD1	CASSAGTDYTGELFF	TGTGCCAGCAGTGCCGGGACAGACTACACCGGGGAGCTGTTTTTT
TRBV5-1	TRBJ1-1	NA	TRBD1	CASSLTGAGNTEAFF	TGCGCCAGCAGCTTGACAGGGGCGGGGAACACTGAAGCTTTCTTT
TRBV19	TRBJ2-6	NA	NA	CASRAVRSGANVLTF	TGTGCCAGTAGGGCGGTGCGCTCTGGGGCCAACGTCCTGACTTTC
TRBV29-1	TRBJ1-1	NA	TRBD1	CSVEGSSGTRGLNTEAFF	TGCAGCGTTGAAGGTTCCTCCGGGACAAGGGGGCTGAACACTGAAGCTTTCTTT
TRBV20-1	TRBJ2-3	few	NA	CSAPSAGADTQYF	TGCAGTGCGCCCTCGGCTGGGGCAGATACGCAGTATTTT
TRBV3-1	TRBJ2-7	few	NA	CASRGSNYEQYF	TGTGCCAGCAGGGGGTCTAACTACGAGCAGTACTTC
TRBV3-1	TRBJ1-4	few	NA	CASSQVKSEKLFF	TGTGCCAGCAGCCAAGTGAAGTCTGAAAAACTGTTTTTT